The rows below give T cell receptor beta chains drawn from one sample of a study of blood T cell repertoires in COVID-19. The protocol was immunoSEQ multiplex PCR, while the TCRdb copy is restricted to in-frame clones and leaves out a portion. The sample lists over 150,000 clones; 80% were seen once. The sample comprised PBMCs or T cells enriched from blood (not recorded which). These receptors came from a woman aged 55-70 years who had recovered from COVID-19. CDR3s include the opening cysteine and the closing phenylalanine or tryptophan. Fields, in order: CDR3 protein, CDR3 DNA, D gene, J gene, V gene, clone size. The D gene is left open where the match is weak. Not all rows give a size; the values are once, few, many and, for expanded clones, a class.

CASSGSTEAFF | TGTGCCTCTAGTGGGAGCACTGAAGCTTTCTTT | - | TRBJ1-1 | TRBV7-9 | -
CATSDPLGGGQYF | TGTGCCACCAGTGATCCCCTCGGGGGGGGGCAGTATTTT | TRBD2 | TRBJ2-3 | TRBV24-1 | -
CASSVEAQGNEKLFF | TGTGCCAGCAGCGTAGAAGCTCAGGGAAATGAAAAACTGTTTTTT | - | TRBJ1-4 | TRBV9 | -
CASSPQGYEQYF | TGTGCCAGCAGCCCTCAGGGTTACGAGCAGTACTTC | - | TRBJ2-7 | TRBV5-5 | -
CAWSGGGISGNTIYF | TGTGCCTGGAGCGGCGGGGGGATCTCTGGAAACACCATATATTTT | - | TRBJ1-3 | TRBV30 | few
CSVAGRMKAEAFF | TGCAGCGTTGCTGGCAGGATGAAGGCTGAAGCTTTCTTT | - | TRBJ1-1 | TRBV29-1 | -
CASTKRGGADTEAFF | TGTGCCAGCACCAAAAGGGGGGGCGCGGACACTGAAGCTTTCTTT | - | TRBJ1-1 | TRBV6-5 | -
CATSDFTGTGVQYF | TGTGCCACCAGTGATTTTACCGGGACAGGTGTCCAGTACTTC | TRBD1 | TRBJ2-5 | TRBV24-1 | -
CASSLGEGFGTEAFF | TGTGCCAGCAGCTTGGGGGAGGGGTTTGGCACTGAAGCTTTCTTT | - | TRBJ1-1 | TRBV5-6 | -
CATSDPRTGEVEQYF | TGTGCCACCAGTGATCCTAGGACAGGGGAGGTCGAGCAGTACTTC | TRBD1 | TRBJ2-7 | TRBV24-1 | few
CASANTGDYGYTF | TGTGCCAGCGCTAATACAGGGGACTATGGCTACACCTTC | TRBD1 | TRBJ1-2 | TRBV10-3 | few
CASSLGVGSYEQYF | TGCGCCAGCAGCCTCGGAGTGGGTTCCTACGAGCAGTACTTC | - | TRBJ2-7 | TRBV4-1 | -
CASSQYDRYTEAFF | TGCGCCAGCAGCCAATACGACAGATACACTGAAGCTTTCTTT | - | TRBJ1-1 | TRBV4-1 | -
CASSMQTGANSGANVLTF | TGTGCCAGTAGTATGCAAACAGGGGCGAACTCTGGGGCCAACGTCCTGACTTTC | TRBD1 | TRBJ2-6 | TRBV19 | -